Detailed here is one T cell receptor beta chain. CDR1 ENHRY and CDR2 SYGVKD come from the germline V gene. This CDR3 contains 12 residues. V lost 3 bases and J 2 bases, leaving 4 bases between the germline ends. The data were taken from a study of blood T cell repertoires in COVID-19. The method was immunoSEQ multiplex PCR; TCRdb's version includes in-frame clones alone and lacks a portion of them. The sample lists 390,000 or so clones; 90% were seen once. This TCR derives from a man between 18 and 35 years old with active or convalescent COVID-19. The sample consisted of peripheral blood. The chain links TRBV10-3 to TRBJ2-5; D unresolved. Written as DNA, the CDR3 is TGTGCCATCAGTGATCAACAAGAGACCCAGTACTTC. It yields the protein CAISDQQETQYF.